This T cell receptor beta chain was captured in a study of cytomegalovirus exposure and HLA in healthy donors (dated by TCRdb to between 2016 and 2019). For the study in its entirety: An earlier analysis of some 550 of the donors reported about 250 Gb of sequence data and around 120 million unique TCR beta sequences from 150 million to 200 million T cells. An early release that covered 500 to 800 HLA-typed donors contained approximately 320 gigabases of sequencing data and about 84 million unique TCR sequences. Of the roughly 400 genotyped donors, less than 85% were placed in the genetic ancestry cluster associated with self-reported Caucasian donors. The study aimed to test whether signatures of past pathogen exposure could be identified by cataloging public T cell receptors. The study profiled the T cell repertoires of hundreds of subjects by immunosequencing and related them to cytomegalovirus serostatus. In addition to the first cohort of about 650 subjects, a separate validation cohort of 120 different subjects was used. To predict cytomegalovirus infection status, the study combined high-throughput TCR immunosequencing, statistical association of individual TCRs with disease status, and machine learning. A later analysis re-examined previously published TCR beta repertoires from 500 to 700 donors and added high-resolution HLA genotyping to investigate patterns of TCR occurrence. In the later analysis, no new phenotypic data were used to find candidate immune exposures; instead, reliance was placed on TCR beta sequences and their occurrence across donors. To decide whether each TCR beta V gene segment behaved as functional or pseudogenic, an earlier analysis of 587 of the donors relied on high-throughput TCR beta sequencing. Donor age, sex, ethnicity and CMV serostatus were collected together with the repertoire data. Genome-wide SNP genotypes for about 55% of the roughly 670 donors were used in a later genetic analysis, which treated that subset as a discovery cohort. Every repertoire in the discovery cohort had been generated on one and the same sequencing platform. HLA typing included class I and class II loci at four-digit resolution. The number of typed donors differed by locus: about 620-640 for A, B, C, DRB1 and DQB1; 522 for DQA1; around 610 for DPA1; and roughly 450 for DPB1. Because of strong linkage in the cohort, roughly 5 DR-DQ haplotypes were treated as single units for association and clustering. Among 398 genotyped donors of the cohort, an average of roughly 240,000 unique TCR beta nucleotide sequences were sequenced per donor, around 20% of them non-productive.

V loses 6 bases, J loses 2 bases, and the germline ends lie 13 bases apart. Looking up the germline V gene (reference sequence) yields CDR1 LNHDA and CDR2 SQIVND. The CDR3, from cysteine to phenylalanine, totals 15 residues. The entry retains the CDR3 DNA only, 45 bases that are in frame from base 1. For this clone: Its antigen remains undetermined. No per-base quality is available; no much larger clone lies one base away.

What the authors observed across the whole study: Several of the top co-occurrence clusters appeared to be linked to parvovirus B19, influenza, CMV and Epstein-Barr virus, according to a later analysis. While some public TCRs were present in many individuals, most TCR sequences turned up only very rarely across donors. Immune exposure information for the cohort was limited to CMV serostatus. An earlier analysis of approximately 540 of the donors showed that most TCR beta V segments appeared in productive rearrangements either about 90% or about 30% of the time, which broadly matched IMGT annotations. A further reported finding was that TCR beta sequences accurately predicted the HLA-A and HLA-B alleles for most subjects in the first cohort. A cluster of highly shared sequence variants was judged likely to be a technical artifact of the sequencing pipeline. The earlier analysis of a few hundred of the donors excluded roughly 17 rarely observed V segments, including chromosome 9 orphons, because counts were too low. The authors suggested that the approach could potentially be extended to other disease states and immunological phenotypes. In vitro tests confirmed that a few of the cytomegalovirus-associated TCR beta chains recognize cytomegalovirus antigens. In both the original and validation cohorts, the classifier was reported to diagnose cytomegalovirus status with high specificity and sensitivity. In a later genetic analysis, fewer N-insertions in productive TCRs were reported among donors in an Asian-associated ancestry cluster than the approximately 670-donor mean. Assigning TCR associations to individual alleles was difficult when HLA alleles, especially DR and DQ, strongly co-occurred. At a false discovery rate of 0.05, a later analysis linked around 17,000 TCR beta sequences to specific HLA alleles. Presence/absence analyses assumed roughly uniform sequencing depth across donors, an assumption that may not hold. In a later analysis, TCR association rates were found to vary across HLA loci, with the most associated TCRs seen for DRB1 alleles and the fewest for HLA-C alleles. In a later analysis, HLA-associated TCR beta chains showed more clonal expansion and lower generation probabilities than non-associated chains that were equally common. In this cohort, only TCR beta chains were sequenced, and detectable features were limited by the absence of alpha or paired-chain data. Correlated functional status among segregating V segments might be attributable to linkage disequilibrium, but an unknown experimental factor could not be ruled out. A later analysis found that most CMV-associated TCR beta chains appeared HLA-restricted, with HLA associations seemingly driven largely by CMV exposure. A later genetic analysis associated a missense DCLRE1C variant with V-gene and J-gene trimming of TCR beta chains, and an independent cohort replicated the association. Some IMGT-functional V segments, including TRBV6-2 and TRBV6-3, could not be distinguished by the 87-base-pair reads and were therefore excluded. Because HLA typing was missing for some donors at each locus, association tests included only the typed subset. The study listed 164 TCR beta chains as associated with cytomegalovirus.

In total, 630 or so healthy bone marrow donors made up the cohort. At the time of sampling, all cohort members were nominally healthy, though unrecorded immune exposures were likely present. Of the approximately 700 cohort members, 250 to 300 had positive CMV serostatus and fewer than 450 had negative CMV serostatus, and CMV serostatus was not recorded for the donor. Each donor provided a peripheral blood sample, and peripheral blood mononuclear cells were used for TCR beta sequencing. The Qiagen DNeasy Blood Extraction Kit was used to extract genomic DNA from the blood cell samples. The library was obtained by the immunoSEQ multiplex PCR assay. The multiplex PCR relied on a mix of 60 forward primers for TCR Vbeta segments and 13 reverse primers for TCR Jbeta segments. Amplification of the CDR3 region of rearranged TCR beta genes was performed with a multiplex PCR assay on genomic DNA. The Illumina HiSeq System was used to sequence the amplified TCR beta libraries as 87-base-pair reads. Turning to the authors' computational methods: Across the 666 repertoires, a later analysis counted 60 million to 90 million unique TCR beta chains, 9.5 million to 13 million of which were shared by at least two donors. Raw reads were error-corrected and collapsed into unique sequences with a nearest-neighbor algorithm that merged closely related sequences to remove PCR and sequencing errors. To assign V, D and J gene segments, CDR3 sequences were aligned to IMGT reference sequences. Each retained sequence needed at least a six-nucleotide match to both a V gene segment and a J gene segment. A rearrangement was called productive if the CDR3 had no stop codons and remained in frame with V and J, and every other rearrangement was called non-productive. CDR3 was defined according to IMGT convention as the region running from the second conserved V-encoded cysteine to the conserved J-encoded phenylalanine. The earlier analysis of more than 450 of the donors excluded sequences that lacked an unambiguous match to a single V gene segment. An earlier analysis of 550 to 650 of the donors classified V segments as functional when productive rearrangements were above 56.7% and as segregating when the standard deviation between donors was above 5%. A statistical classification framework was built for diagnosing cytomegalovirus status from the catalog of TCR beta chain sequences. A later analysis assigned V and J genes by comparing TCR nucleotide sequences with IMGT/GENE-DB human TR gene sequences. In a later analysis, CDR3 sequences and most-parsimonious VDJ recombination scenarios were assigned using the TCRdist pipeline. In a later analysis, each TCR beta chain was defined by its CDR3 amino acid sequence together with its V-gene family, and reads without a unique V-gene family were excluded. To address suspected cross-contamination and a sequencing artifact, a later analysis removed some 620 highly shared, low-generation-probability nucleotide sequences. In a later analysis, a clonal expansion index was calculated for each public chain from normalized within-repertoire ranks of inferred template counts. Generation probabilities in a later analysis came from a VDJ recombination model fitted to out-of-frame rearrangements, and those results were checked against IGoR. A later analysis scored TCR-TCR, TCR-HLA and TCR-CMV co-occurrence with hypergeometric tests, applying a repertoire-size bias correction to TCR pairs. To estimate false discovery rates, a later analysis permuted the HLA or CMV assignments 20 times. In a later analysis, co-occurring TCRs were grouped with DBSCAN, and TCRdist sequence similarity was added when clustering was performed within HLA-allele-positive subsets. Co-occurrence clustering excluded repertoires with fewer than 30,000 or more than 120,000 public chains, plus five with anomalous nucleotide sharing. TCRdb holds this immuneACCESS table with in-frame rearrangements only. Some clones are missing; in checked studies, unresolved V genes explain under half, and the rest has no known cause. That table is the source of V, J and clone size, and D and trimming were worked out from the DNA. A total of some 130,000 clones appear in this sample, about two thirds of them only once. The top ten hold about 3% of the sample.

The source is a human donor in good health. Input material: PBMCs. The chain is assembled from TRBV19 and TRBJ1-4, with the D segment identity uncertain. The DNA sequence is TGTGCCAGTAGGAGCGGGCACGGCACTAATGAAAAACTGTTTTTT. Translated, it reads CASRSGHGTNEKLFF.